Presented here are 12 T cell receptor beta chains from one specimen sequenced in a study of CD8 T cells in ankylosing spondylitis. Each CDR3 protein is one row after TCRdb ran MiXCR on the 5' RACE reads. The data show 85,000 to 90,000 distinct CDR3 sequences, 27% seen once. The sample was blood, either unsorted or a sorted T cell fraction (not recorded which). These receptors were collected from a male donor with ankylosing spondylitis or in good health (not recorded which).

This clonotype was observed a handful of times. The J gene is TRBJ2-1, the V gene TRBV11-3, with 16 bases lining up with TRBD2. The CDR3 contains 17 residues. Per the germline V gene, CDR1 is SGHNT and CDR2 is YENEEA. Unmatched junction bases numbered 12, after V lost 6 bases and J lost 10 bases. The CDR3 nucleotides are TGTGCCAGCAGTTCCATCGGGACTAGCGGGGGGGCTGGAGAGCAGTTCTTC. It translates to CASSSIGTSGGAGEQFF.

The table lists this clonotype with a few counts. This chain connects TRBV29-1 to TRBJ2-2, with unresolved D. The CDR3 loop spans 13 amino acids. Trimming removed 3 bases at V and 0 bases at J, with 5 bases between. Germline CDR1 SQVTM, CDR2 ANQGSEA. The CDR3 DNA sequence: TGCAGCGTTGATGAGGCGAACACCGGGGAGCTGTTTTTT. Translating it yields CSVDEANTGELFF.

This chain joins TRBV10-3 and TRBJ2-7; 7 positions agree with TRBD2. Germline V gene data show CDR1 as ENHRY and CDR2 as SYGVKD. With V trimmed by 5 bases and J by 2 bases, 6 bases remained unmatched. The CDR3 spans 14 residues. CDR3 bases: TGTGCCATCAGTTCTAGCGGATTCACCTACGAGCAGTACTTC. This gives the protein CAISSSGFTYEQYF.

This clonotype was picked up many times. The V call is TRBV29-1, the J call TRBJ2-7, with D perhaps matching TRBD1 (5 bases). V was cut by 6 bases and J by 5 bases, with 8 bases left in between. Germline V gene sequence: CDR1 SQVTM, CDR2 ANQGSEA. The CDR3 covers 10 residues. CDR3 nucleotide sequence: TGCAGCGTAGGGGCCAACGAGCAGTACTTC. Translating it yields CSVGANEQYF.

This clonotype was observed a few times. The V and J genes are TRBV25-1 and TRBJ2-1, with 7 bases that match TRBD2. Germline CDR1 and CDR2: MGHDK and SYGVNS. Germline trimming cut 6 bases from V and 5 bases from J; bases unmatched to any gene: 4. This CDR3 region has 13 residues. The CDR3 region is CASRGLADNEQFF. The DNA of the CDR3 is TGTGCCAGCAGGGGGCTAGCGGACAATGAGCAGTTCTTC.

The chain recombines TRBV5-4 with TRBJ2-1, with TRBD1 matching 10 bases. CDR3 length equals 15 residues. Germline loops: CDR1 SGHNT, CDR2 YYREEE (reference sequence). Losses at the gene ends were 0 bases for V and 8 bases for J; bases not matched to a gene: 5. CDR3 protein: CASSLERTGGDEQFF. The CDR3 DNA reads as TGTGCCAGCAGCTTGGAACGGACAGGGGGAGATGAGCAGTTCTTC.

This clonotype was seen once. The DNA for the CDR3 is TGTGCCAGCTCACCACCGGGATTACGGGGAGGCACAGATACGCAGTATTTT. Its protein is CASSPPGLRGGTDTQYF. The chain recombines TRBV18 with TRBJ2-3, with D maybe TRBD2 (5 bases). The V end was cut by 0 bases, the J end by 1 base, with 14 bases between. Germline V gene sequence: CDR1 KGHSH, CDR2 LQKENI. The CDR3 has 17 residues.

This clonotype has ten or more counts. V usage is TRBV10-3 and J usage is TRBJ2-7; D is undetermined. Germline V gene lookup returns CDR1 ENHRY and CDR2 SYGVKD. Trimming cost V 0 bases and J 6 bases, with 12 bases left between them. This CDR3 has 14 residues. CDR3 amino acids: CAISESGVDAEQYF. For the CDR3, the DNA is TGTGCCATCAGTGAGTCTGGTGTCGATGCCGAGCAGTACTTC.

J is TRBJ2-7 and V is TRBV6-1; D gene ambiguous. This CDR3 comprises 14 residues. Germline loops: CDR1 MNHNS, CDR2 SASEGT. V lost 11 bases and J lost 3, with 20 bases in between. The CDR3 region is CAVSPGTNNYEQYV. In DNA form, the CDR3 reads TGTGCCGTCTCCCCTGGAACGAACAACTACGAGCAGTACGTC.

The chain couples TRBV28 to TRBJ1-6; TRBD1 aligns across 7 bases. Germline-derived CDR1 and CDR2 are MDHEN and SYDVKM. The CDR3 runs to 13 residues. V was clipped by 3 bases and J by 16 bases; unmatched bases: 9. The CDR3 spells CASSFSNRDSLHF. The CDR3, as DNA: TGTGCCAGCAGTTTTAGTAATAGGGACAGTCTCCACTTT.

The chain joins TRBV5-1 to TRBJ1-5; 7 bases agree with TRBD1. The CDR3 is 13 residues long. Germline V gene sequence: CDR1 SGHRS, CDR2 YFSETQ. Trimming cost V 4 bases and J 5 bases; bases outside gene matches: 3. CDR3 bases: TGCGCCAGCAGCCCTGGGACAGATCAGCCCCAGCATTTT. Translated: CASSPGTDQPQHF.

This chain joins TRBV7-3 and TRBJ1-1; no clear D gene. The CDR3 sequence is 13 residues long. CDR1 and CDR2 (germline): SGHTA, FQGTGA. Trimming left V 2 bases short and J 4 bases short, with 8 bases between. The CDR3 protein is CASSLGGSTEAFF. The DNA for the CDR3 is TGTGCCAGCAGCTTAGGTGGGAGCACTGAAGCTTTCTTT.